This T cell receptor (beta chain) came from a study of shared clonotypes between healthy human individuals. Study results and caveats: An expected dependence of interdonor clonotype sharing on sequencing depth was noted. Rarefaction exposed incomplete sorted-subset sequencing despite large depth.

Concerning this clone: Its antigen is not identified.

Assay used: immunoSEQ multiplex PCR; TCRdb lists only in-frame clones, some missing. The data contain some 2,400,000 clones, 90% to 96% of them singletons. This CDR3 region has 11 residues. Trimming cost V 6 bases and J 13 bases, with 13 bases left between them. From germline, CDR1 is SEHNR and CDR2 FQNEAQ (reference sequence). The donors were adults (healthy and HIV-negative) with no recent acute infections or vaccinations. The study drew all its donors from Caucasian adults living in Nashville, Tennessee. The V gene is TRBV7-9, the J gene TRBJ2-1; possible D gene TRBD1, 5 bases. The specimen sequenced was naive CD4+ T cells sorted from blood. Noted subset: CD45RA+ positively selected. The sequence was obtained from a man aged 18 to 35 in good health. The CDR3 DNA reads as TGTGCCAGCAGAACAGGTTCGGAACAGTTCTTC. Translation: CASRTGSEQFF.